The 21 T cell receptor beta chains given below trace back to one sample, sequenced in a study of T cells in localized non-small cell lung cancer. The protocol was immunoSEQ multiplex PCR, while the TCRdb copy is restricted to in-frame clones and leaves out a portion. Here the sample spans 1,500 to 2,000 clones, 36% being singletons. The material was lung tumor tissue, obtained before any cancer treatment. The receptors shown here come from a female donor of 60 years or more with stage II squamous cell lung carcinoma.

The CDR3 DNA is TGTGCCAGCAGGGGATACAGGGCTGGGGCCAACGTCCTGACTTTC. Translation gives CASRGYRAGANVLTF. The genes are TRBV6-8 and TRBJ2-6; D might be TRBD1 (6 bases). V lost 6 bases and J 2 bases, leaving 11 bases between the germline ends. CDR1 is MNHGY and CDR2 is SAAAGT in the germline V gene. The CDR3 length is 15 residues.

This clone showed up just a few times. This rearrangement joins TRBV4-1 to TRBJ1-5; D is undetermined. The CDR3 has 14 amino acids. V was cut by 1 base and J by 3 bases, with 7 bases left in between. CDR1 and CDR2 (germline): MGHRA, YSYEKL. The CDR3 reads CASSQVQLNQPQHF. In DNA, the CDR3 is TGCGCCAGCAGCCAAGTCCAGCTCAATCAGCCCCAGCATTTT.

This clone was counted only a few times. The V call is TRBV6-8, the J call TRBJ2-2; D is unresolved. Between the trimmed V and J ends, which lost 7 bases and 1 base, there was a span of 10 bases. The CDR3 has 14 amino acids. Germline CDR1 is MNHGY and CDR2 is SAAAGT. The CDR3 is CASKFAGNTGELFF. CDR3 DNA: TGTGCCAGCAAATTCGCAGGGAACACCGGGGAGCTGTTTTTT.

In its sample, this clone was seen a few times. The rearrangement joins TRBV11-3 to TRBJ2-7; TRBD1 or TRBD2 may be the D gene (6 bases each). The germline V gene encodes CDR1 SGHNT and CDR2 YENEEA. CDR3 length: 14 residues. Trimming took off 3 bases at V and 6 bases at J, with 15 bases between the two ends. CDR3: CASSLTRQAREQYF. DNA of the CDR3: TGTGCCAGCAGCTTGACTAGACAGGCACGCGAGCAGTACTTC.

Only a few counts were recorded for this clone. V is TRBV6-8 and J is TRBJ2-1; 8 nucleotides agree with TRBD2. The CDR3 consists of 17 residues. Per germline, CDR1 MNHGY and CDR2 SAAAGT. The V and J ends lost 3 bases and 0 bases, in that order; junction bases with no gene match: 7. This chain's CDR3 is CASSYVKRGPSYNEQFF. The CDR3 nucleotides read TGTGCCAGCAGTTATGTAAAGCGGGGGCCCTCCTACAATGAGCAGTTCTTC.

This clone showed up just once. The CDR3 region has the DNA TGTGCCAGCAGCCAAGAGGACAGCTACGAGCAGTACTTC. Protein: CASSQEDSYEQYF. The rearrangement joins TRBV14 to TRBJ2-7; D might be TRBD1 (6 bases). Germline-derived CDR1 and CDR2 are SGHDN and FVKESK. Trimming stripped 0 bases from V and 3 bases from J, with 6 bases between. This CDR3 comprises 13 residues.

The table lists this clone with a few counts. This chain links TRBV4-1 with TRBJ2-7; TRBD1 agrees at 7 bases. Germline V gene sequence: CDR1 MGHRA, CDR2 YSYEKL. The CDR3 consists of 13 residues. J was trimmed by 4 bases and V by 4 bases; bases with no gene match: 4. The CDR3 here is CASSLRDRYEQYF. As DNA, the CDR3 is TGCGCCAGCAGCCTCCGGGACAGATACGAGCAGTACTTC.

The V gene is TRBV15, the J gene TRBJ1-4, with D maybe TRBD1 (6 bases). CDR1 LNHNV and CDR2 YYDKDF come from the germline V gene (reference sequence). The CDR3 loop spans 15 amino acids. Trimming pared 1 base from V and 8 bases from J, leaving 14 bases between. CDR3 region: CATSRAGTGREKLFF. CDR3 nucleotides: TGTGCCACCAGCAGAGCTGGCACAGGGAGGGAAAAACTGTTTTTT.

This clone came up a few times. This rearrangement joins TRBV10-2 to TRBJ1-1; the D gene is possibly TRBD1 (6 bases). CDR3 length: 14 amino acids. CDR1 and CDR2 (germline): WSHSY, SAAADI. The V end lost 2 bases, the J end lost 6 bases, and 13 bases lay between the germline ends. The CDR3 loop is CASSENREVAEAFF. Here the CDR3 DNA reads TGCGCCAGCAGTGAGAACAGGGAGGTCGCTGAAGCTTTCTTT.

The chain uses TRBV28 and TRBJ1-1; TRBD1 matches 7 bases. V lost 5 bases to trimming and J lost 10 bases; unmatched junction nucleotides: 10. Germline CDR1 MDHEN, CDR2 SYDVKM. There are 13 residues in the CDR3. DNA of the CDR3: TGTGCCAGCAGTAGAACAGGGGAGGTACGAGCTTTCTTT. As protein: CASSRTGEVRAFF.

The chain couples TRBV14 to TRBJ2-2, with 7 bases matching TRBD2. This CDR3 region has 17 residues. Germline V gene lookup returns CDR1 SGHDN and CDR2 FVKESK. V was clipped by 1 base and J by 8 bases; unmatched bases: 13. DNA for the CDR3: TGTGCCAGCAGCCAAGTCGTTGGGACTAAACCCGAGGGGGAGCTGTTTTTT. It yields the protein CASSQVVGTKPEGELFF.

Here the CDR3 reads CCAGASYEQYF. In nucleotides, the CDR3 is TGTTGCGCAGGGGCTTCCTACGAGCAGTACTTC. The genes are TRBV30 and TRBJ2-7; D is possibly TRBD1 (6 bases). The CDR3 contains 11 residues. Per germline, CDR1 GTSNPN and CDR2 SVGIG (reference sequence).

Only a few counts were recorded for this clone. V is TRBV9 and J is TRBJ2-3; D is possibly TRBD2 (6 bases). Per germline, CDR1 SGDLS and CDR2 YYNGEE. V was clipped by 3 bases and J by 9 bases, with 20 bases between them. The CDR3 extends over 15 amino acids. In nucleotides, the CDR3 is TGTGCCAGCAGCGCGGGACTTGCTCTAGGGTTCACGCAGTATTTT. It translates to CASSAGLALGFTQYF.

The CDR3 nucleotides read TGTGCCAGCAGAGCCATAGCGGGGGCCCTATACAATGAGCAGTTCTTC. It specifies CASRAIAGALYNEQFF. The V gene is TRBV6-8, the J gene TRBJ2-1, with 9 bases matching TRBD2. Germline V CDR1 and CDR2: MNHGY, SAAAGT. After removal of 6 bases from V and 4 bases from J, the junction contained 10 bases not matched to a gene. The CDR3 totals 16 residues.

The rearrangement joins TRBV10-2 to TRBJ1-1; no clear D gene. Germline V lookup: CDR1 WSHSY, CDR2 SAAADI. V was trimmed by 0 bases and J by 5 bases, leaving 10 bases between them. This CDR3 contains 14 residues. CDR3 sequence (DNA): TGCGCCAGCAGTGAGTCGACGGGTAGAACTGAAGCTTTCTTT. This encodes CASSESTGRTEAFF.

This clone has only a few counts. The chain joins TRBV18 to TRBJ1-3; no clear D gene. The V gene's germline CDR1 is KGHSH and CDR2 LQKENI. This CDR3 is built from 14 residues. Trimming removed 1 base from V and 2 bases from J, with 6 bases in between. The DNA of the CDR3 is TGTGCCAGCTCACCACAGGGTGCTGGAAACACCATATATTTT. As protein: CASSPQGAGNTIYF.

The chain carries TRBV12-5 and TRBJ2-5; D is ambiguous. CDR3 length equals 13 residues. The ends were cut back, 2 bases at V and 9 bases at J, with 13 bases in the middle. Germline values: CDR1 LGHNT, CDR2 FRNRAP. The DNA for the CDR3 is TGTGCTAGTGGTTTGAGTCTCTTTGGATCCCAGTACTTC. It is translated as CASGLSLFGSQYF.

In this sample, this clone is medium-sized. The chain joins TRBV11-3 to TRBJ2-1; the D gene could be TRBD1 or TRBD2 (5 bases each). The CDR3 totals 15 residues. Germline lookup yields CDR1 SGHNT and CDR2 YENEEA. V lost 5 bases and J lost 3, with 14 bases in between. The CDR3: CASSSRGAVYNEQFF. The CDR3 coding sequence is TGTGCCAGCAGCAGCCGAGGGGCGGTCTACAATGAGCAGTTCTTC.

V and J are TRBV29-1 and TRBJ2-7; possibly TRBD2 for D (5 bases). The germline gives CDR1 SQVTM, CDR2 ANQGSEA. Trimming stripped 5 bases from V and 3 bases from J, with 11 bases between. CDR3 length: 12 residues. The CDR3 coding sequence is TGCAGCGTTCAGCCGGACTTCTACGAGCAGTACTTC. It specifies CSVQPDFYEQYF.

This clone was detected only a few times. The chain uses TRBV11-3 and TRBJ2-3; 8 bases are shared with TRBD2. The J segment lost 5 bases and the V segment lost 5 bases, leaving 6 bases of the junction unmatched. The CDR3 sequence is 14 residues long. The germline V gene has CDR1 SGHNT and CDR2 YENEEA. The CDR3 sequence: CASSLGLERDTQYF. The CDR3 DNA reads TGTGCCAGCAGCCTGGGACTAGAGCGAGATACGCAGTATTTT.

The chain has TRBV1 and TRBJ2-7; TRBD1 reflects the table's D call only, with no check against the DNA. TRBV1 is noted as a pseudogene. The CDR3 sequence is 15 residues long. CDR3: CASSQGRQGDYEQYF. CDR3 DNA: TGCGCCAGCAGCCAAGGTCGGCAGGGGGATTACGAGCAATACTTC.